This T cell receptor beta chain was captured by sequencing in a study of radiation and T cells in renal cell carcinoma. Study-level points and caveats: No pretreatment tumor biopsies were available for baseline clonotypes.

Trimming pared 1 base from V and 7 bases from J, leaving 11 bases between. This CDR3 comprises 14 residues. CDR1 and CDR2 (germline): MGHRA, YSYEKL. Method: immunoSEQ multiplex PCR; TCRdb's copy keeps in-frame clones and lacks some. Among 100,000 to 150,000 clones listed, over 75% were seen once. This sample's time point: blood 2 weeks post-SBRT. Treatment of the sample: 15 Gy SBRT to primary tumor, nephrectomy 4 weeks later. The patient's renal cell carcinoma had clear cell pathology. A word on this clone: Its antigen is unidentified.

The J gene is TRBJ1-3, the V gene TRBV4-1, with a possible D match to TRBD1 (5 bases). The source is a man aged 45-60 years with renal cell carcinoma. The sample here was blood, taken from a patient whose treatment included radiotherapy and nephrectomy. CDR3 amino acids: CASSQGGDGNTIYF. The CDR3 bases are TGCGCCAGCAGCCAAGGTGGGGACGGGAACACCATATATTTT.